The 10 T cell receptor beta chains below come from one sample, sequenced in a study of blood T cell repertoires in COVID-19. The method was immunoSEQ multiplex PCR; TCRdb's version includes in-frame clones alone and lacks a portion of them. This table has fewer than 450,000 clones, about 90% appearing once. Sequencing input: PBMCs or T cells enriched from blood (not recorded which). These receptors were collected from a woman in her thirties who had recovered from COVID-19.

This clone was seen a handful of times. The V call is TRBV19, the J call TRBJ1-6, with 8 bases that match TRBD1. CDR3 length: 16 residues. The germline CDR1 and CDR2 sequences are LNHDA and SQIVND (reference sequence). J gave up 3 bases and V 10 bases, and 11 bases lay outside the gene matches. CDR3 loop: CATSDRGVSYNSPLHF. The DNA for the CDR3 is TGTGCCACATCTGACAGGGGTGTTAGCTATAATTCACCCCTCCACTTT.

J is TRBJ2-1 and V is TRBV29-1, with D possibly TRBD1 on 7 matching bases. Germline V gives CDR1 SQVTM, CDR2 ANQGSEA. The CDR3 totals 13 residues. V shed 8 bases and J shed 6 bases, with 17 bases lying between them. For the CDR3, the DNA is TGCAGCTATAGGAGGGGGCCGGGCAATGAGCAGTTCTTC. Translated, it gives CSYRRGPGNEQFF.

The chain employs TRBV7-6 and TRBJ1-1, with a weak D call TRBD1 (6 bases). Germline CDR1 reads SGHVS; CDR2 reads FNYEAQ. This CDR3 has 19 residues. Trimming stripped 1 base from V and 5 bases from J, with 26 bases between. The CDR3 region is CASSLVIQTVGGQGTEAFF. As DNA, the CDR3 is TGTGCCAGCAGCTTAGTTATACAAACCGTCGGGGGGCAGGGAACTGAAGCTTTCTTT.

The J gene is TRBJ1-1, the V gene TRBV12-5; D is unresolved. This CDR3 has 12 amino acids. With 2 bases removed from V and 11 bases from J, the gap between germline ends came to 12 bases. Germline lookup yields CDR1 LGHNT and CDR2 FRNRAP. The CDR3 is CASGLLRSVAFF. The CDR3 region has the DNA TGTGCTAGTGGTTTGTTGCGGAGCGTGGCTTTCTTT.

This clone showed up just a few times. This chain connects TRBV24-1 to TRBJ1-2; tentatively, D is TRBD1 (5 bases). This CDR3 contains 14 residues. Germline CDR1 is KGHDR and CDR2 is SFDVKD. V shed 9 bases and J shed 6 bases, with 19 bases lying between them. In nucleotides, the CDR3 is TGTGCCACCCCGAGCACTGGGGCCGTCGATGGCTACACCTTC. Its protein is CATPSTGAVDGYTF.

V is TRBV5-1 and J is TRBJ2-7, with D possibly being TRBD1 (6 bases). The CDR3 length is 15 residues. Germline CDR1 reads SGHRS; CDR2 reads YFSETQ. The V end lost 0 bases, the J end lost 3 bases, and 13 bases lay between the germline ends. The CDR3 region has the DNA TGCGCCAGCAGCTTGGGTGGTACAGGGTTCTACGAGCAGTACTTC. Its translation is CASSLGGTGFYEQYF.

Note on this clone: Other nucleotide sequences from this sample produce the same CDR3. V and J are TRBV29-1 and TRBJ1-1; D possibly corresponds to TRBD1 (6 bases). V was shortened by 6 bases and J by 1 base, with 9 bases between the two germline ends. CDR1 is SQVTM and CDR2 is ANQGSEA in the germline V gene. The CDR3 runs 12 residues. The DNA for the CDR3 is TGCAGCGTCACGGGACAGAACACTGAAGCTTTCTTT. It specifies CSVTGQNTEAFF.

The rearrangement links TRBV3-1 (or the pseudogene TRBV3-2) to TRBJ2-3; D is ambiguous. Germline V gene sequence: CDR1 LGHDT, CDR2 YNNKEL (reference sequence). The CDR3 is made up of 15 amino acids. Trimming took off 0 bases at V and 5 bases at J, with 12 bases between the two ends. The CDR3 DNA reads as TGTGCCAGCAGCCAAGACCCCCCCGTCGGAGATACGCAGTATTTT. It yields the protein CASSQDPPVGDTQYF.

This clone was recorded only once. This sequence joins TRBV10-3 and TRBJ1-1, with D tentatively TRBD1 (5 bases). This CDR3 has 16 amino acids. V was clipped by 6 bases and J by 0 bases, with 17 bases between them. Germline CDR1 reads ENHRY; CDR2 reads SYGVKD. The CDR3 nucleotides read TGTGCCATCAGCCAAAACTTGAAGGGGATGAACACTGAAGCTTTCTTT. This translates into CAISQNLKGMNTEAFF.

V usage is TRBV7-6 and J usage is TRBJ1-5; 8 positions match TRBD1. The germline CDR1 and CDR2 sequences are SGHVS and FNYEAQ. CDR3 length equals 15 residues. V lost 1 base, J lost 7 bases, and 6 bases stayed unmatched. The CDR3 bases are TGTGCCAGCAGCTTAGGGACAGGGAGCGTACAGCCCCAGCATTTT. It codes for CASSLGTGSVQPQHF.